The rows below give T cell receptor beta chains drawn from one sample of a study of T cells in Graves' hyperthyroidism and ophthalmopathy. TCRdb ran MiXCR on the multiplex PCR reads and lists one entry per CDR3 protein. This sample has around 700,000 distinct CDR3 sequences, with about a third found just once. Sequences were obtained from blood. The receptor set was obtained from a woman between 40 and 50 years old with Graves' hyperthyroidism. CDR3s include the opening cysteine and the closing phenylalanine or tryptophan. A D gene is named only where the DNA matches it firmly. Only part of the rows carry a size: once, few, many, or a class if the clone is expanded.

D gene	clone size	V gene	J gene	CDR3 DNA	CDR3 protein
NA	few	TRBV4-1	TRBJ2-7	TGCGCCAGCAGCCAAGATACGGAGGGGCGGTTATACGAGCAGTACTTC	CASSQDTEGRLYEQYF
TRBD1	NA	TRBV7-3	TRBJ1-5	TGTGCCAGCAGGTCGGACAGGGATCAGCCCCAGCATTTT	CASRSDRDQPQHF
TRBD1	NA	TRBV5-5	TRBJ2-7	TGTGCCAGCAGCCAATCCCGGACAGGGGGAGATTTGCAGTACTTC	CASSQSRTGGDLQYF
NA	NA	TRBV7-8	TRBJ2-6	TGTGCCAGCAGCAATAACCAGGGGTTTGGGGCCGACGTCCTGACTTTC	CASSNNQGFGADVLTF
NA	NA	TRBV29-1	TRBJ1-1	TGCAGCCAAGTCCGTAACACTGAAGCTTTCTTT	CSQVRNTEAFF
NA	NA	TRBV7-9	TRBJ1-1	TGTGCCAGCAGCGCGGGGTCTGGGAACACTGAAGCTTTCTTT	CASSAGSGNTEAFF
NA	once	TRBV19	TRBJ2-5	TGTGCCAGCAGCCAAGATCTTGTGGGGCGGTGGGAGACCCAGTACTTC	CASSQDLVGRWETQYF
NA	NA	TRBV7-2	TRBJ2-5	TGTGCCAGCAGCCCCCGACAGGCCCAGTACTTC	CASSPRQAQYF
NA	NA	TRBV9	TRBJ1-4	TGTGCCAGCAGCCCCCAAGTCGGTGGGATTGGCGAAAAACTGTTTTTT	CASSPQVGGIGEKLFF
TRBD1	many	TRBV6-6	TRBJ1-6	TGTGCCAGCAGACCGGGACAGGGGACAAATTCACCCCTCCACTTT	CASRPGQGTNSPLHF
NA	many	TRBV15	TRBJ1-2	TGTGCCACCAGCAGAGATCTTAGTAGTCGTGTCAACTATGGCTACACCTTC	CATSRDLSSRVNYGYTF
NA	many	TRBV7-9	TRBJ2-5	TGTGCCAGCAGCTACGGGGGAAGGAAAGAGACCCAGTACTTC	CASSYGGRKETQYF
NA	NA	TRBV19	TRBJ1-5	TGTGCCAGTAAAACTTTCCGGGACCGGGAAAGCAATCAGCCCCAGCATTTT	CASKTFRDRESNQPQHF
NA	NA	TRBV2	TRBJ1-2	TGTGCCAGCAGGAGGGAGACCTCTGGAAACACCTTC	CASRRETSGNTF
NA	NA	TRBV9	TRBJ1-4	TGTGCCAGCAGCCAACAGGCGGGACCGATTGAAAAACTGTTTTTT	CASSQQAGPIEKLFF
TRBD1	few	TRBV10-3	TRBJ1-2	TGTGCCAGCAGTTACCCTTGGACAGGAGACTATGGCTACACCTTC	CASSYPWTGDYGYTF
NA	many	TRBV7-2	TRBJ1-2	TGTGCCAGCAGCTTCCCAAGTTCGAAGGGGGTATATGGCTACACCTTC	CASSFPSSKGVYGYTF
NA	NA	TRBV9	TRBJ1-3	TGTGCCAGCAGCGTAGCAGATTCATTCTCTGGAAACACCATATATTTT	CASSVADSFSGNTIYF
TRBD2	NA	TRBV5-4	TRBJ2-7	TGTGCCAGCAGCGTTTTGGACGCTAGCGGGACATACGAGCAGTACTTC	CASSVLDASGTYEQYF
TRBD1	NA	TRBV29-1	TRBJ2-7	TGCAGCGTTCAGTTCAGGACAGGGTCCCACGAGCAGTACTTC	CSVQFRTGSHEQYF
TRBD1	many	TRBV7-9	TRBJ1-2	TGTGCCAGCAGCGCATGGGACAGCTTCTATGGCTACACCTTC	CASSAWDSFYGYTF
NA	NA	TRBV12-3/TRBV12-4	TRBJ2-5	TGTGCCAGCAGGGAACTAGAGACCCAGTACTTC	CASRELETQYF
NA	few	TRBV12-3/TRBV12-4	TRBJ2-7	TGTGCCAGCAGTCCCTCAATCTCCTACGAGCAGTACTTC	CASSPSISYEQYF
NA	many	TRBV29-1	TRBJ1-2	TGCAGCGTTGAGACCTTCTGGAAGGCTAACTATGGCTACACCTTC	CSVETFWKANYGYTF
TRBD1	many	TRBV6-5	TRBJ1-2	TGTGCCAGCCGCCCCGCGGACAGGGCCGTTGACTATGGCTACACCTTC	CASRPADRAVDYGYTF
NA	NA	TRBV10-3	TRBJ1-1	TGTGCCAGCAGTTACTCGAGCGGAGTGCCTGAAGCTTTCTTT	CASSYSSGVPEAFF
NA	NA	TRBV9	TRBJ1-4	TGTGCCAGCAGCCCCGGCCCGGGAGCAACTAATGAAAAACTGTTTTTT	CASSPGPGATNEKLFF
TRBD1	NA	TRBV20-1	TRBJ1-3	TGCAGTGCTAGAGATTTGGGGACAGGGTATGAAAACACCATATATTTT	CSARDLGTGYENTIYF
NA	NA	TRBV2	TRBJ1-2	TGTGCCAGCAGTGATTTGGGGATCGGCTATGGCTACACCTTC	CASSDLGIGYGYTF
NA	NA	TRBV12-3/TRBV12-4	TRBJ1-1	TGTGCCAGCAGCCCGGGTTTCCTGAACATGAACACTGAAGCTTTCTTT	CASSPGFLNMNTEAFF
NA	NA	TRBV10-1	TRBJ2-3	TGCGCCAGCAGTGAGTCTGCAGATCCAGATACGCAGTATTTT	CASSESADPDTQYF
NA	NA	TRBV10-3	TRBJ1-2	TGTGCCATCAGTGAGGCCAGGTTAATAAGGGACGGCTACACCTTC	CAISEARLIRDGYTF
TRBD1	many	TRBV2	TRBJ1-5	TGTGCCAGCAGGCCCGGACAGGCAAATCAGCCCCAGCATTTT	CASRPGQANQPQHF
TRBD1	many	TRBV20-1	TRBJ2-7	TGCAGTGCTAGTGCGGGACAGGGTAGCTCCTACGAGCAGTACTTC	CSASAGQGSSYEQYF
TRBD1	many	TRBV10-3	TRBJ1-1	TGTGCCATCAGAGACGGGACAGGGGACACTGAAGCTTTCTTT	CAIRDGTGDTEAFF
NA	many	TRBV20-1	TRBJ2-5	TGCAGTGCCTGGAGGAGGGAGACCCAGTACTTC	CSAWRRETQYF
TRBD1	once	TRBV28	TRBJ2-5	TGTGCCAGCAGTGCTACGGACAGGGAGAGAAAGACCCAGTACTTC	CASSATDRERKTQYF